This TCR beta chain comes out of a study of blood T cell repertoires in COVID-19. As for the study in general: The samples span acute and convalescent COVID-19 from the United States, Italy and Spain. PBMCs, B-cell-depleted T cells, or T cells were the source of the cDNA or gDNA that made up the material.

Profiling relied on immunoSEQ multiplex PCR, and the TCRdb table lists in-frame clones only, not all of them. The top ten clones hold around 3% of a sample with a few hundred thousand clones, over 75% of them seen once. J lost 8 bases, V lost 3 bases, and 15 bases had no gene match. This CDR3 spans 18 amino acids. Germline CDR1 and CDR2: MDHEN and SYDVKM. In assigning cohorts, the study relied on participant-reported clinical history. Symptom resolution, clearance, or two negative PCRs marked donors in Cohort 3 as recovered. The TCR comes from a woman aged 25 to 45 who had recovered from COVID-19. The chain links TRBV28 to TRBJ2-1, with 11 bases matching TRBD2. Sequencing used PBMCs or T cells enriched from blood (not recorded which). The CDR3 DNA follows: TGTGCCAGCAGTTTGCACCCTTCCGGGACTAGCGGTAGGGATGAGCAGTTCTTC. The encoded protein is CASSLHPSGTSGRDEQFF.